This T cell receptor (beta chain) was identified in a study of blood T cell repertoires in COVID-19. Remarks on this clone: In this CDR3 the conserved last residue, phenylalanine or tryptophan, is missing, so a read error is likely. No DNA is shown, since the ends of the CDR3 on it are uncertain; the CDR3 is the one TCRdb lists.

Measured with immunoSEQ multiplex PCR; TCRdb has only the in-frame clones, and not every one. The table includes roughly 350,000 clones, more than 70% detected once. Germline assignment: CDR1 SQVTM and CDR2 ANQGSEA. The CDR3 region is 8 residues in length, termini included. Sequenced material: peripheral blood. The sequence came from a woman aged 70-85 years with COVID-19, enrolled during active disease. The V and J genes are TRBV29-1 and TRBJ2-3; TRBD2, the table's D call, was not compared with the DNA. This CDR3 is CSVGDFGI.